Described below is a single T cell receptor beta chain sequence and its context. CDR1 is SQVTM, CDR2 ANQGSEA, per germline. This CDR3 is 13 amino acids long. The V and J ends lost 7 bases and 4 bases, in that order; junction bases with no gene match: 4. Primed by a sample-barcoded 5' primer and a J-beta primer mix, a second PCR proceeded for about 6 to 11 cycles. MiXCR was run by TCRdb on the 5' RACE reads, yielding one entry per CDR3 protein. The sample shows 1.5 million to 2 million distinct CDR3 sequences, just under 50% of them seen only once. The data originate from a study of blood T cells in healthy people across ages.

The chain carries TRBV29-1 and TRBJ2-5; 12 positions match TRBD2. Sample: blood. The receptor comes from a middle-aged woman in good health. CDR3 sequence (DNA): TGCAGCGCCCTAGCGGGGGGGGGAGAGACCCAGTACTTC. It translates to CSALAGGGETQYF.